The entry below describes one T cell receptor beta chain. Its antigen is not identified. Using its own MiXCR run on the reads, TCRdb lists one record per CDR3 protein. The sample contains about 97,000 distinct CDR3 sequences, approximately 15% of which appear only once. CDR3 size: 14 residues. Germline CDR1 is SQVTM and CDR2 is ANQGSEA. V lost 4 bases and J lost 4; bases outside the gene matches: 7. The data belong to a study of T cell repertoires in cytomegalovirus infection. Overall study context: The public TCR beta signatures pointed to both CMV infection and matching HLA type.

The study's findings and limits: Across the ex vivo response, the dominant clonotypes were HLA-C-restricted CMV-specific TCR beta clonotypes. Cumulative frequency of public TCR beta families picked out carriers of CMV plus the relevant HLA.

The sample comprised PBMCs. The chain joins TRBV29-1 to TRBJ1-5; 7 nucleotides line up with TRBD1. The TCR sequence derives from a human donor in good health (CMV status not recorded). Some clones in this sample may be carry-over from other donors' samples. In DNA, the CDR3 is TGCAGCGTTGTCGATACAGGGGTAAATCAGCCCCAGCATTTT. Amino acid sequence: CSVVDTGVNQPQHF.